The rows below give T cell receptor beta chains drawn from one sample of a study of siplizumab effects on memory and regulatory T cells. Libraries were prepared by immunoSEQ multiplex PCR; TCRdb keeps only in-frame clonotypes and omits some of them. The sample includes over 55,000 clones, roughly 85% of them seen just once. The sequencing sample was made of memory CD4+ T cells sorted from blood. The origin of the receptors is a human donor in good health. Each CDR3 is given with its conserved first and last residue. The D gene is left open where the match is weak. A clone size is listed for some rows: how often the clone was seen (once, few, many), or a class if it is expanded.

size: .
D: .
V: TRBV6-1
J: TRBJ1-2
DNA: TGTGCCAGCAGTGAACGTAGGACAGAAGTTCCCTACACCTTC
CDR3: CASSERRTEVPYTF

size: .
D: TRBD2
V: TRBV5-4
J: TRBJ2-1
DNA: TGTGCCAGCAGCTTGGAACTAGCGGTTCAGAGTGAGCAGTTCTTC
CDR3: CASSLELAVQSEQFF

size: .
D: TRBD2
V: TRBV7-2
J: TRBJ2-1
DNA: TGTGCCAGCAGCTTAGCTAGCGGGCGATCCTACAATGAGCAGTTCTTC
CDR3: CASSLASGRSYNEQFF

size: .
D: .
V: TRBV7-9
J: TRBJ2-5
DNA: TGTGCCAGCAGCGAGGCTGGTTCGCAAGAGACCCAGTACTTC
CDR3: CASSEAGSQETQYF

size: .
D: TRBD2
V: TRBV7-2
J: TRBJ2-3
DNA: TGTGCCAGCAGCTCCGGGACTAGCGGGGACAGCACAGATACGCAGTATTTT
CDR3: CASSSGTSGDSTDTQYF

size: .
D: .
V: TRBV6-5
J: TRBJ1-3
DNA: TGTGCCAGCAGTTACCAAGAAGGAAACACCATATATTTT
CDR3: CASSYQEGNTIYF

size: once
D: TRBD2
V: TRBV11-3
J: TRBJ2-4
DNA: TGTGCCAGCAGCTTAGGGGAGGGGCTCGCCAAAAACATTCAGTACTTC
CDR3: CASSLGEGLAKNIQYF

size: .
D: .
V: TRBV6-4
J: TRBJ2-1
DNA: TGTGCCAGCAGTTCAGAGGGGGATGATGAGCAGTTCTTC
CDR3: CASSSEGDDEQFF

size: .
D: .
V: TRBV6-1
J: TRBJ2-7
DNA: TGTGCCAGCCGGGGGGCCACCGTAAACGAGCAGTACTTC
CDR3: CASRGATVNEQYF

size: .
D: .
V: TRBV30
J: TRBJ1-3
DNA: TGTGCCTGGACGTTAGGGGGTACTGGAAACACCATATATTTT
CDR3: CAWTLGGTGNTIYF

size: .
D: TRBD1
V: TRBV28
J: TRBJ1-3
DNA: TGTGCCAGCAGACCAACAGGGGGCTCTGGAAACACCATATATTTT
CDR3: CASRPTGGSGNTIYF

size: .
D: .
V: TRBV7-9
J: TRBJ2-3
DNA: TGTGCCAGCAGCCCGGCCCCCGCGAGGAGCACAGATACGCAGTATTTT
CDR3: CASSPAPARSTDTQYF

size: .
D: .
V: TRBV30
J: TRBJ2-2
DNA: TGTGCCCGGGACCTAAACACCGGGGAGCTGTTTTTT
CDR3: CARDLNTGELFF

size: .
D: TRBD2
V: TRBV19
J: TRBJ2-1
DNA: TGTGCCAGTAGTCCCCTCCCCTCTAGCGGGGGGGCCTCCTACAATGAGCAGTTCTTC
CDR3: CASSPLPSSGGASYNEQFF

size: .
D: TRBD2
V: TRBV6-6
J: TRBJ2-1
DNA: TGTGCCAGCAGTTACGCGGGGGGCGATTACAATGAGCAGTTCTTC
CDR3: CASSYAGGDYNEQFF

size: .
D: TRBD1
V: TRBV4-1
J: TRBJ1-1
DNA: TGCGCCAGCAGCCAGCTCACAGGGGGAGGCACTGAAGCTTTCTTT
CDR3: CASSQLTGGGTEAFF